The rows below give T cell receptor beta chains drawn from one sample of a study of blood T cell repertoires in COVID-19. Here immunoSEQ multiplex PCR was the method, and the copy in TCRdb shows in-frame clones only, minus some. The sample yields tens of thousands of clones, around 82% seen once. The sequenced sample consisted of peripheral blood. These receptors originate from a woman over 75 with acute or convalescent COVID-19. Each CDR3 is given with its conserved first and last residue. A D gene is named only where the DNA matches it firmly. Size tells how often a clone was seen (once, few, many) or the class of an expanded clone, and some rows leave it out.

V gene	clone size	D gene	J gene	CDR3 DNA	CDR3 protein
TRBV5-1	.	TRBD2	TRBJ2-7	TGCGCCAGCAGCCCGGGGACTAGCGGGGGGGCTCACGAGCAGTACTTC	CASSPGTSGGAHEQYF
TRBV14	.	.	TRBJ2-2	TGTGCCAGCAGCCAATTGTCGGTTACCGGGGAGCTGTTTTTT	CASSQLSVTGELFF
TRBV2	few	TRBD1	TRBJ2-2	TGTGCCAGCAGTTATGGGACAGGGAACACCGGGGAGCTGTTTTTT	CASSYGTGNTGELFF
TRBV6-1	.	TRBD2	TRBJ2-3	TGTGCCAGCAGTGAAGCGGGGACTATACCCCAACATACGCAGTATTTT	CASSEAGTIPQHTQYF
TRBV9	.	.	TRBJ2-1	TGTGCCAGCAGCAAAGGGGGGAGGGGAGCTGCCTACAATGAGCAGTTCTTC	CASSKGGRGAAYNEQFF
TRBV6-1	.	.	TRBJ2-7	TGTGCCAGCAGTGAACGGCTAGCGTCCTACGAGCAGTACTTC	CASSERLASYEQYF
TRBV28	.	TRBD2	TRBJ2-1	TGTGCCAGCAGACCCCCGGGACTAGCTAGGGTCAATGAGCAGTTCTTC	CASRPPGLARVNEQFF
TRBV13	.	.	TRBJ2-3	TGTGCCAGCAGCTTAGACAGGGTAGTGGGAGATACGCAGTATTTT	CASSLDRVVGDTQYF
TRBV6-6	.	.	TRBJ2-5	TGTGCCAGCAGCTCCCAGGGGGGGACCCAGTACTTC	CASSSQGGTQYF
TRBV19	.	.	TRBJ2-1	TGTGCCAGTAGTCCCTCTTTTCCTAGCTCCTACAATGAGCAGTTCTTC	CASSPSFPSSYNEQFF